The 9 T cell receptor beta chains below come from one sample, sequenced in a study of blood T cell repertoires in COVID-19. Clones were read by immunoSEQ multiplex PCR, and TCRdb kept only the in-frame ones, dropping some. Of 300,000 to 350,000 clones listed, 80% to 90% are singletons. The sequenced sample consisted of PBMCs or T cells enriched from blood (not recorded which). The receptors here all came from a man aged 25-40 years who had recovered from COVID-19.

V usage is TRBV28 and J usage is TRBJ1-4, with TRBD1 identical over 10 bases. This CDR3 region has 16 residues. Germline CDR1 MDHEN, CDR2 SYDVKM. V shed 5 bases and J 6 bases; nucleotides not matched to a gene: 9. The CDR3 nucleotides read TGTGCCAGCAGTATCCAGGACAGGGGGGAATATGAAAAACTGTTTTTT. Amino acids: CASSIQDRGEYEKLFF.

This chain's CDR3 is CASSLQGFDTEAFF. The CDR3 DNA reads TGTGCCAGCAGCTTACAGGGATTCGACACTGAAGCTTTCTTT. The rearrangement uses TRBV2 and TRBJ1-1; a possible D gene is TRBD1 (6 bases). Between the trimmed V and J ends, which lost 6 bases and 3 bases, there was a span of 14 bases. This CDR3 comprises 14 residues. The V gene's germline CDR1 is SNHLY and CDR2 FYNNEI.

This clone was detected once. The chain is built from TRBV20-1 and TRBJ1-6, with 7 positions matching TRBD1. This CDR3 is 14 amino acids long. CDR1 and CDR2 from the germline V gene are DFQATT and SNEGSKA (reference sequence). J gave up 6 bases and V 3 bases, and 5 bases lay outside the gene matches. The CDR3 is CSASNRGGNSPLHF. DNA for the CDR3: TGCAGTGCTAGTAACAGGGGAGGTAATTCACCCCTCCACTTT.

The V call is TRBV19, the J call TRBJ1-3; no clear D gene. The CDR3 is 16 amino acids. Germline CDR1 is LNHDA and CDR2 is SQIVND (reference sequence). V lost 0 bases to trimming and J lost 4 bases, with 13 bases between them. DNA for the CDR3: TGTGCCAGTAGTATAGAGGCGGTATTCTCCGGAAACACCATATATTTT. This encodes CASSIEAVFSGNTIYF.

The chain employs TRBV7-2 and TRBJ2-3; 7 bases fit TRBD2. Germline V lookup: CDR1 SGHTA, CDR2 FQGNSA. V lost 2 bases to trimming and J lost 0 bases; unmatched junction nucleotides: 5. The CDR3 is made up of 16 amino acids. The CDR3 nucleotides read TGTGCCAGCAGCTTAAGGTGGGGGGGGAGCACAGATACGCAGTATTTT. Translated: CASSLRWGGSTDTQYF.

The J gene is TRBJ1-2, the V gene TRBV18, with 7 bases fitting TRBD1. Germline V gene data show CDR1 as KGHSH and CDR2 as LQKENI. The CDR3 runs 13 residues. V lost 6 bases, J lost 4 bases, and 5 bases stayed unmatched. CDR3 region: CASSQGTAYGYTF. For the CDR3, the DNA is TGTGCCAGCTCCCAAGGGACAGCCTATGGCTACACCTTC. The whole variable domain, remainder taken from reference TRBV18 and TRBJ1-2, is NAGVMQNPRHLVRRRGQEARLRCSPMKGHSHVYWYRQLPEEGLKFMVYLQKENIIDESGMPKERFSAEFPKEGPSILRIQQVVRGDSAAYFCASSQGTAYGYTFGSGTRLTVV.

CDR3 coding DNA: TGTGCCAGCAGCAGACAGGGGGCCGGTGAGCAGTTCTTC. This encodes CASSRQGAGEQFF. The rearrangement uses TRBV11-3 and TRBJ2-1; 10 bases are a match to TRBD1. Germline CDR1 reads SGHNT; CDR2 reads YENEEA. The length of the CDR3 is 13 residues. V lost 5 bases and J lost 9; bases outside the gene matches: 4.

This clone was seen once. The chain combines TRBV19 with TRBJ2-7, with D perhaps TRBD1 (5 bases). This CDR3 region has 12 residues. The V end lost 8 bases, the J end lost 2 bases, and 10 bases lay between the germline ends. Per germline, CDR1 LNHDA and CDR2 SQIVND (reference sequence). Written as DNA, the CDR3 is TGTGCCAGTGGACAAGACCCCTACGAGCAGTACTTC. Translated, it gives CASGQDPYEQYF.

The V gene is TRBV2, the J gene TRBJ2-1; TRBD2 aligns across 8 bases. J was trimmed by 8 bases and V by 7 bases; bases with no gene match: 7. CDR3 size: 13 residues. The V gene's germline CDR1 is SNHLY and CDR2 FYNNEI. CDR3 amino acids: CASKRGGQYEQFF. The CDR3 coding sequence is TGTGCCAGCAAACGGGGGGGCCAGTATGAGCAGTTCTTC.